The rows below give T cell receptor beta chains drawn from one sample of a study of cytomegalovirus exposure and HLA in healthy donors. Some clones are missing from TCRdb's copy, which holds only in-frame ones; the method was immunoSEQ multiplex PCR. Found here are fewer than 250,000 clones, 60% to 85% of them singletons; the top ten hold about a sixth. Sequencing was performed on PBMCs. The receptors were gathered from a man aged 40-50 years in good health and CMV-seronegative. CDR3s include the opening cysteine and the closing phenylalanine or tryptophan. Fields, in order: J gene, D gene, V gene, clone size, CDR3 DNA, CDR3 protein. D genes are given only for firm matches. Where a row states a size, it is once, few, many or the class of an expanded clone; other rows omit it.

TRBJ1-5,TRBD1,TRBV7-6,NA,TGTGCCAGCAGCCGAGGGACAGGGGAGACAGCGCCCCAGCATTTT,CASSRGTGETAPQHF
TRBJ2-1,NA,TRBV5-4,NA,TGTGCCAGCAGCCCACCTCCGGTATCTAATGAGCAGTTCTTC,CASSPPPVSNEQFF
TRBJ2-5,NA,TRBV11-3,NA,TGTGCCAGCAGCTTGAGCGGTGGGAGTCGAGAGACCCAGTACTTC,CASSLSGGSRETQYF
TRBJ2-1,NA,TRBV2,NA,TGTGCCAGCAGTGCCTATAATGAGCAGTTCTTC,CASSAYNEQFF
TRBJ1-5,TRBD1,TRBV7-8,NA,TGTGCCAGCAGCTCACGGACAGGGGGGGACAATCAGCCCCAGCATTTT,CASSSRTGGDNQPQHF
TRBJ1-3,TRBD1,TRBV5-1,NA,TGCGCCAGCAGCCCGGGACAGGGGGCTGGAAACACCATATATTTT,CASSPGQGAGNTIYF
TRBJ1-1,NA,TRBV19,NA,TGTGCCAGTAGTGGACAGACGAACACTGAAGCTTTCTTT,CASSGQTNTEAFF
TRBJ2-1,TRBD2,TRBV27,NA,TGTGCCAGCAGCCATACGACGAGCGGGAAGAGCTCCTACAATGAGCAGTTCTTC,CASSHTTSGKSSYNEQFF
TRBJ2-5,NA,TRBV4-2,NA,TGTGCCAGCAGCCAGTCACATGAAGAGACCCAGTACTTC,CASSQSHEETQYF
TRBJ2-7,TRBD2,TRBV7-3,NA,TGTGCCAGCAGCTTACTTCCGACCCCCCCGGGACTAGCGGGGGGGGCACGCGAGCAGTACTTC,CASSLLPTPPGLAGGAREQYF
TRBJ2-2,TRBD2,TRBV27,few,TGTGCCAGCAGTCCGGGACTAGCGGGGATTCAGGGAGCCGGGGAGCTGTTTTTT,CASSPGLAGIQGAGELFF
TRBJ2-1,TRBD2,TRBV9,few,TGTGCCAGCAGCCCCGTACTAGCGGGGGACCTATACAATGAGCAGTTCTTC,CASSPVLAGDLYNEQFF
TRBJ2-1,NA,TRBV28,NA,TGTGCCAGCAGTTGGGCAATCTCCTACAATGAGCAGTTCTTC,CASSWAISYNEQFF
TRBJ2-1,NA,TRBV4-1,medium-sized,TGCGCCAGCAGCCAACAAACACAGAACAATGAGCAGTTCTTC,CASSQQTQNNEQFF
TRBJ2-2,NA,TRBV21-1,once,TGTGCCAGCCCGGGGGGGGACTATCCCACCGGGGAGCTGTTTTTT,CASPGGDYPTGELFF
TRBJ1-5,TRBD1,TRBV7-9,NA,TGTGCCAGCAGCCAGAGTCCGGGACAGGGGCATCAGCCCCAGCATTTT,CASSQSPGQGHQPQHF